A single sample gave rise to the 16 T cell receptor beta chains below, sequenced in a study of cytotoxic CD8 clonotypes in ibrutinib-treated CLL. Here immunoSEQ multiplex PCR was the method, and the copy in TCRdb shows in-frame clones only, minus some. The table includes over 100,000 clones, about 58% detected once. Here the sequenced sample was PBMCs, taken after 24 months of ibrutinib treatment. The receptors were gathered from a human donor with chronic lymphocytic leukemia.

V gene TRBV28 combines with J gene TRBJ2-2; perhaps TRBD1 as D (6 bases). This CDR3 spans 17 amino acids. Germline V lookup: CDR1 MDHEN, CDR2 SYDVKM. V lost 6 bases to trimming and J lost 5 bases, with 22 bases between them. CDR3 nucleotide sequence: TGTGCCAGCAGCTACCCCCCCGGTGGGGGCCGGACCGGGGAGCTGTTTTTT. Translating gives CASSYPPGGGRTGELFF.

This CDR3 reads CAWSQLGTGARGYTF. The DNA for the CDR3 is TGTGCCTGGAGTCAATTAGGGACAGGGGCACGGGGCTACACCTTC. The chain employs TRBV30 and TRBJ1-2; 10 bases align to TRBD1. Germline V gene data show CDR1 as GTSNPN and CDR2 as SVGIG (reference sequence). This CDR3 comprises 15 residues. V was pared by 2 bases and J by 8 bases, with 11 bases of the junction left unmatched.

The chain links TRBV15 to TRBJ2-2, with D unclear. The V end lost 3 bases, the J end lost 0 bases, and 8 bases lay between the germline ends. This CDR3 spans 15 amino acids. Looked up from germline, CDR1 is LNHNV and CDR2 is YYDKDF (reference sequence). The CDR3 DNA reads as TGTGCCACCAGCAGCCGGGCCCCGAACACCGGGGAGCTGTTTTTT. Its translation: CATSSRAPNTGELFF. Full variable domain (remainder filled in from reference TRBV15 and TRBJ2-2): DAMVIQNPRYQVTQFGKPVTLSCSQTLNHNVMYWYQQKSSQAPKLLFHYYDKDFNNEADTPDNFQSRRPNTSFCFLDIRSPGLGDTAMYLCATSSRAPNTGELFFGEGSRLTVL.

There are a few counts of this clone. CDR3 region: CASSPGLAQETQYF. Written as DNA, the CDR3 is TGTGCCAGCTCACCGGGACTAGCGCAAGAGACCCAGTACTTC. The gene calls are TRBV18 and TRBJ2-5; TRBD2 matches at 10 bases. The CDR3 consists of 14 residues. Germline V gene sequence: CDR1 KGHSH, CDR2 LQKENI. The trim removed 3 bases at V and 2 bases at J, leaving 0 bases unmatched. Full variable domain (rest looked up from reference TRBV18 and TRBJ2-5): NAGVMQNPRHLVRRRGQEARLRCSPMKGHSHVYWYRQLPEEGLKFMVYLQKENIIDESGMPKERFSAEFPKEGPSILRIQQVVRGDSAAYFCASSPGLAQETQYFGPGTRLLVL.

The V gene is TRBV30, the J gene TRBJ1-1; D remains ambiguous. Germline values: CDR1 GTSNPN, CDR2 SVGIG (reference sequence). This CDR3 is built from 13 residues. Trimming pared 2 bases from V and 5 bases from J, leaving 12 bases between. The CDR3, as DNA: TGTGCCTGGAGTCGCGTTTTGGGAACTGAAGCTTTCTTT. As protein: CAWSRVLGTEAFF.

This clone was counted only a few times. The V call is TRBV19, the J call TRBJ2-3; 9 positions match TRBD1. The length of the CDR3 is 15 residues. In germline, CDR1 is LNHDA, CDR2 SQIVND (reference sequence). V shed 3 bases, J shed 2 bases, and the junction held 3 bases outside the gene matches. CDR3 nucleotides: TGTGCCAGTAGTATTGGGACAGGGCCCACAGATACGCAGTATTTT. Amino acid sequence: CASSIGTGPTDTQYF.

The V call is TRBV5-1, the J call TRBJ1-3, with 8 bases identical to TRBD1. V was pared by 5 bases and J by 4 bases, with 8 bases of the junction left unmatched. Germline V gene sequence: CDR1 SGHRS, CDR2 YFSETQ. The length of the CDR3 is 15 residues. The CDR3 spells CASRVDRGGGNTIYF. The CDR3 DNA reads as TGCGCCAGCAGGGTAGACAGGGGAGGCGGAAACACCATATATTTT.

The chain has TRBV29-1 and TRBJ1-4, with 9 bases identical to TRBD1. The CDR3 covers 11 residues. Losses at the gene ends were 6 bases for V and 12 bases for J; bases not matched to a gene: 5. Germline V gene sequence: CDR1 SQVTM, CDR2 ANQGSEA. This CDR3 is CSVANRGQLFF. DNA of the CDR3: TGCAGCGTCGCAAACAGGGGGCAACTGTTTTTT.

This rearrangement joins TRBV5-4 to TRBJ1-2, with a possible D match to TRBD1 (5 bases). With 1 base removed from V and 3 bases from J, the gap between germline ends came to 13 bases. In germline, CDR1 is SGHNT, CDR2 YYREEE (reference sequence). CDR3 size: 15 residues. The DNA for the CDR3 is TGTGCCAGCAGCTTGAGTGGGGGTGTGGACTATGGCTACACCTTC. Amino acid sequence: CASSLSGGVDYGYTF.

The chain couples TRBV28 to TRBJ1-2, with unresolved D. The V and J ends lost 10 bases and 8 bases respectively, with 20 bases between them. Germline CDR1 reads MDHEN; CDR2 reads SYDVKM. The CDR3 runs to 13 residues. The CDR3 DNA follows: TGTGCCACCGCGGGGTTACGGGCCGGCGGCTACACCTTC. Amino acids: CATAGLRAGGYTF.

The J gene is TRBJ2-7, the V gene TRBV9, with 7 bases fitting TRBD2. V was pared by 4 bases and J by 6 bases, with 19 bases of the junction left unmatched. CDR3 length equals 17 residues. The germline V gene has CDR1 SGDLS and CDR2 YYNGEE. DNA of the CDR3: TGTGCCAGCAGCCCATCCCAGGAGGCGGGGGTCCGAGGCGAGCAGTACTTC. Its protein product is CASSPSQEAGVRGEQYF. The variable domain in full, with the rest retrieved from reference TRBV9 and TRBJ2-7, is DSGVTQTPKHLITATGQRVTLRCSPRSGDLSVYWYQQSLDQGLQFLIQYYNGEERAKGNILERFSAQQFPDLHSELNLSSLELGDSALYFCASSPSQEAGVRGEQYFGPGTRLTVT.

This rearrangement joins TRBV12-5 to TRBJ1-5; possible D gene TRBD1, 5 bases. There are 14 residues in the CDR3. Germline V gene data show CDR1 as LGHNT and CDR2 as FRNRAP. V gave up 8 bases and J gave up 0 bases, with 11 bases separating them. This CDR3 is CASIQQDSNQPQHF. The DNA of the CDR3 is TGTGCTAGTATTCAACAGGATAGCAATCAGCCCCAGCATTTT.

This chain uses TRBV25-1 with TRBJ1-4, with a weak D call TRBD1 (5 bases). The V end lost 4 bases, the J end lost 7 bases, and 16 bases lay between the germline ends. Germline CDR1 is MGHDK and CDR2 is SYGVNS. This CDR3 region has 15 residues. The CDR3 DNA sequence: TGTGCCAGCAGTGGAAAGGGAATGAGGGGTGAAAAACTGTTTTTT. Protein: CASSGKGMRGEKLFF.

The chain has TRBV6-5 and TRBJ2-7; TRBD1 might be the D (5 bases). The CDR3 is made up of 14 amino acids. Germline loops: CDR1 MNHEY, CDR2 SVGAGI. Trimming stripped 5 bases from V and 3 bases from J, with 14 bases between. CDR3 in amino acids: CASSLNRRNYEQYF. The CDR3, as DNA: TGTGCCAGCAGTCTCAACAGGCGTAACTACGAGCAGTACTTC.

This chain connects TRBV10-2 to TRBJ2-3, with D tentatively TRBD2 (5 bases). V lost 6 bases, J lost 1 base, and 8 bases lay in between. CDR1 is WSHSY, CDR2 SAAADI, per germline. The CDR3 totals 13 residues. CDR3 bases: TGCGCCAGCAGGGCGGGTGGCACAGATACGCAGTATTTT. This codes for CASRAGGTDTQYF.

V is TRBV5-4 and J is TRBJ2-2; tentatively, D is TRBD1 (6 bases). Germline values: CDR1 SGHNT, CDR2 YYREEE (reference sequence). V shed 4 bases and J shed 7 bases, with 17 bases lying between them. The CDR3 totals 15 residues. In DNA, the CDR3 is TGTGCCAGCAGCCGCAGGGACATAATCGACGGGGAGCTGTTTTTT. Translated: CASSRRDIIDGELFF.